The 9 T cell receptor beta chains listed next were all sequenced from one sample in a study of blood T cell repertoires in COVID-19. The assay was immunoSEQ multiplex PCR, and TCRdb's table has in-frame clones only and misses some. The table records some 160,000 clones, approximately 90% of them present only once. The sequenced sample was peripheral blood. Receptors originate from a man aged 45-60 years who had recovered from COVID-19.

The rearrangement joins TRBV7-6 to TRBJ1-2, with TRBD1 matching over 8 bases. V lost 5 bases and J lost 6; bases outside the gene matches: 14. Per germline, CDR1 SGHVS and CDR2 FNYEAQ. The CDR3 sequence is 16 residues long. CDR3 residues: CASSPLTGAALDGYTF. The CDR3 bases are TGTGCCAGCAGCCCCTTGACAGGGGCCGCCCTGGATGGCTACACCTTC.

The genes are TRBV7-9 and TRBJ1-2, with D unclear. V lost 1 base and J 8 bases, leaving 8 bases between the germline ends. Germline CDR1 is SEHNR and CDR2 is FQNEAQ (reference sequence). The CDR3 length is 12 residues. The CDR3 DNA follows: TGTGCCAGCAGCTTAGTAGAAGCCGGCTACACCTTC. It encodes CASSLVEAGYTF.

CDR3 region: CATGEGQGNTGELFF. The CDR3 DNA reads TGTGCCACGGGAGAGGGACAGGGGAACACCGGGGAGCTGTTTTTT. This chain connects TRBV10-3 to TRBJ2-2; 9 nucleotides line up with TRBD1. The trim removed 10 bases at V and 1 base at J, leaving 7 bases unmatched. The length of the CDR3 is 15 residues. Per the germline V gene, CDR1 is ENHRY and CDR2 is SYGVKD.

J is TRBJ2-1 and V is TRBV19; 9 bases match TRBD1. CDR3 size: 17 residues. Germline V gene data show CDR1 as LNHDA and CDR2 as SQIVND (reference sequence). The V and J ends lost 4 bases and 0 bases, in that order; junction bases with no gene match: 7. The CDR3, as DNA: TGTGCCAGTAGTACCGCCGGGACAGGGATCTCCTACAATGAGCAGTTCTTC. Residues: CASSTAGTGISYNEQFF.

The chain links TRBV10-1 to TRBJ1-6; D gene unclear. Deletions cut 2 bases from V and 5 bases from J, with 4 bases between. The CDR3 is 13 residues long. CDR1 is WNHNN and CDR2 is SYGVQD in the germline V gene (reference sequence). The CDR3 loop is CASSEDNNSPLHF. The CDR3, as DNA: TGCGCCAGCAGTGAGGACAATAATTCACCCCTCCACTTT.

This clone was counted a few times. As DNA, the CDR3 is TGCGCCAGCAGCCCGATACTCGGGACAGGGGGGGAAAAACTGTTTTTT. Its protein product is CASSPILGTGGEKLFF. The chain combines TRBV4-3 with TRBJ1-4, with 11 bases fitting TRBD1. The germline V gene has CDR1 LGHNA and CDR2 YSLEER. V lost 4 bases, J lost 8 bases, and 9 bases stayed unmatched. The CDR3 runs to 16 residues.

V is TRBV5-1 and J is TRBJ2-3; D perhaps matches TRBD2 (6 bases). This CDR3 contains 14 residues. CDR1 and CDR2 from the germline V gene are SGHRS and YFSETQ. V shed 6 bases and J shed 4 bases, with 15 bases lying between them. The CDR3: CASTETGVSDTQYF. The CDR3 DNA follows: TGCGCCAGCACGGAGACGGGGGTATCAGATACGCAGTATTTT.

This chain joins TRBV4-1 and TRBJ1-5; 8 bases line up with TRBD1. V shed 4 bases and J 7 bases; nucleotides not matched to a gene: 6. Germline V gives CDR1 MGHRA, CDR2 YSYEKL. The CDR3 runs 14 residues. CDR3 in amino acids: CASSRVQGAQPQHF. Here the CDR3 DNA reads TGCGCCAGCAGCCGGGTGCAGGGGGCGCAGCCCCAGCATTTT.

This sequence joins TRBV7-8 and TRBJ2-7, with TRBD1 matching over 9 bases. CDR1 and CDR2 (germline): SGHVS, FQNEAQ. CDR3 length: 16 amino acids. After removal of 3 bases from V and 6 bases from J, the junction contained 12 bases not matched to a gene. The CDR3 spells CASSLLTGTGLLEQYF. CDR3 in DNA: TGTGCCAGCAGCTTGCTGACCGGGACAGGGTTGCTCGAGCAGTACTTC.